This T cell receptor (beta chain) comes out of a study of blood T cell repertoires in COVID-19. Across the whole study: Samples representing acute and convalescent COVID-19 were sourced from the United States, Italy and Spain. PBMCs, B-cell-depleted T cells, or T cells were the source of the cDNA or gDNA that made up the material.

Germline V gene data show CDR1 as ENHRY and CDR2 as SYGVKD. V was clipped by 0 bases and J by 4 bases; unmatched bases: 10. The CDR3 covers 17 residues. The authors' processing: Researchers report that nucleated cell counts were estimated from reference gene primer amplification. Assay used: immunoSEQ multiplex PCR; TCRdb lists only in-frame clones, some missing. That table gives V, J and clone size, and the DNA gave D and trimming. The sample has approximately 110,000 clones, 65% to 80% seen once. Sequencing used peripheral blood. V and J are TRBV10-3 and TRBJ2-7; 9 bases map to TRBD2. The origin of this receptor is a man in his 70s with active or convalescent COVID-19. The CDR3 DNA sequence: TGTGCCATCAGTGAGTCGAAGGGCGGGAGGGAGAGATACGAGCAGTACTTC. This gives the protein CAISESKGGRERYEQYF.